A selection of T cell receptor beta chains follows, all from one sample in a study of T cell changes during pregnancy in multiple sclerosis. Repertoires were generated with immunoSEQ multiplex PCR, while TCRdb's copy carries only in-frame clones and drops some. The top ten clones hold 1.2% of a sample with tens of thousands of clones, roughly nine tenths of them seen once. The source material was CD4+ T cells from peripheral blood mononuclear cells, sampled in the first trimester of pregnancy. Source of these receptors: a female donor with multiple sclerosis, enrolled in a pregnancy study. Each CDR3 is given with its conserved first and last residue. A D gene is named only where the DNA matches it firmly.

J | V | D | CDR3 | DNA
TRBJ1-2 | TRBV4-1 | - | CASSQEGARDSYTF | TGCGCCAGCAGCCAAGAAGGGGCCAGGGATAGCTACACCTTC
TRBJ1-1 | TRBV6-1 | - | CASNRIDMNTEAFF | TGTGCCAGCAACAGAATAGACATGAACACTGAAGCTTTCTTT
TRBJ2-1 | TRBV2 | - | CASRPTSSSYNEQFF | TGTGCCAGCAGGCCTACCTCGAGCTCCTACAATGAGCAGTTCTTC
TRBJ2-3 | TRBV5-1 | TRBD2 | CASSLPEGLGTDTQYF | TGCGCCAGCAGCTTGCCGGAGGGACTAGGTACAGATACGCAGTATTTT
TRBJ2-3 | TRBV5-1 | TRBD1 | CASRQRGREGTDTQYF | TGCGCCAGCAGACAAAGGGGGCGCGAGGGCACAGATACGCAGTATTTT
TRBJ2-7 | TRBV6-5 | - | CASSYSSPRLYEQYF | TGTGCCAGCAGTTACTCGAGCCCCAGGCTCTACGAGCAGTACTTC
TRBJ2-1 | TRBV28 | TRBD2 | CASSSPMAGGRNEQFF | TGTGCCAGCAGTTCCCCGATGGCGGGAGGGCGTAATGAGCAGTTCTTC
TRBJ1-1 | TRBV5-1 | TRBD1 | CASRSGTGALNTEAFF | TGCGCCAGCAGGTCCGGGACAGGGGCCCTGAACACTGAAGCTTTCTTT
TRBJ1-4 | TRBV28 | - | CASSLGGTNEKLFF | TGTGCCAGCAGTTTAGGGGGGACTAATGAAAAACTGTTTTTT
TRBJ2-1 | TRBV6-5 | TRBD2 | CASSSGTSGSYEQFF | TGTGCCAGCAGTTCCGGGACTAGCGGGAGCTATGAGCAGTTCTTC
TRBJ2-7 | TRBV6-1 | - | CASWHEQYF | TGTGCCAGCTGGCACGAGCAGTACTTC
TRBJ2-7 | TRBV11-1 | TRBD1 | CASSLSTGGIYEQYF | TGTGCCAGCAGCTTATCTACAGGGGGGATCTACGAGCAGTACTTC
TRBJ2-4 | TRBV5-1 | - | CASSSSTWQGPKGENIQYF | TGCGCCAGCAGTTCATCTACTTGGCAGGGCCCTAAGGGGGAAAACATTCAGTACTTC
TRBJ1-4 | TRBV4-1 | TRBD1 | CASRTGTGGEKLFF | TGCGCCAGCAGGACCGGGACAGGGGGCGAAAAACTGTTTTTT
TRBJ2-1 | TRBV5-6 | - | CASSLGQGRAYEQFF | TGTGCCAGCAGCTTGGGACAGGGGAGGGCCTATGAGCAGTTCTTC
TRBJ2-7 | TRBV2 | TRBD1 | CASSEPEDRSPYEQYF | TGTGCCAGCAGTGAGCCCGAGGACAGGTCCCCCTACGAGCAGTACTTC
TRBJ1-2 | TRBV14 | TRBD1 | CASSHGTGAGYTF | TGTGCCAGCAGCCACGGGACAGGGGCTGGCTACACCTTC
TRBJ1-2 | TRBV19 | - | CASSLEQGFNYGYTF | TGTGCCAGTAGCCTGGAACAGGGTTTTAACTATGGCTACACCTTC